Given below is one T cell receptor (beta chain) in context. This clonotype was seen repeatedly, ten times or more. The antigen this receptor binds is unknown. There are no base qualities to consult, and no much larger clone falls within one base. This entry belongs to a study of neurological immune-mediated disorders (dated 2019 in TCRdb). About the investigation overall: Among the approximately 34 multiple sclerosis patients, relapsing-remitting MS accounted for approximately 31 and secondary progressive MS accounted for 3. Peripheral blood TCR-beta repertoires from HTLV-I-associated myelopathy (HAM/TSP) patients, multiple sclerosis patients and healthy controls were compared by UMI-based sequencing. Alongside PBMC samples, the set of about 97 TCR-beta libraries contained longitudinal samples, technical triplicates, and paired CD4+ and CD8+ T-cell subsets that had been sorted. The cohort included around 70 subjects: some 14 with HAM/TSP, some 35 with multiple sclerosis, and roughly 20 healthy controls. What the research found in general, with its limitations: The MS cluster was not associated with any clinical or MRI features, and the authors stated that larger cohorts are needed. In a phylogenetic analysis, the repertoires of 18 out of 34 MS patients fell into a single cluster of related CDR3 sequences, pointing to a possible signature at the repertoire level. The highest TCR clonal expansion was observed in HAM/TSP patients, whereas the lowest was observed in MS patients, even when compared with healthy controls. No identical CDR3 amino acid sequences were found to be shared among expanded clones across subjects, suggesting that TCR-beta repertoires were private in all groups.

Taken from cysteine to phenylalanine, the CDR3 has 16 residues. Just CDR3 DNA is preserved here, 48 bases in frame from base 1. According to the germline V gene, CDR1 reads MNHEY and CDR2 reads SVGEGT. Ends trimmed: V by 2 bases, J by 7 bases; bases unmatched to a gene: 8. For unsorted PBMC libraries, 2 million PBMCs were used after storage in RNAlater at -80 degrees C until RNA extraction. The multiple sclerosis patients were enrolled in a US clinical protocol that used magnetic resonance imaging to evaluate disease progression. PBMCs were separated from peripheral blood using Ficoll-Hypaque density gradient centrifugation and then cryopreserved in liquid nitrogen. cDNA synthesis used template-switch 5'RACE with a primer carrying a 10-nucleotide random unique molecular identifier tagging each TCR transcript. Each sequencing run produced over 180 million TCR-beta sequences covering 15-18 subjects. The RNeasy kit was used for extraction of total RNA. TCR-beta VDJ regions were amplified with primers for the TCR constant region and the 5'RACE anchor, using the KAPA Real-time Library Amplification kit. A first PCR added sample indexes and Illumina adaptors, and a second PCR then raised library yield. After Ampure bead purification, the roughly 650 bp TCR product was size-selected on a 2% E-gel SizeSelection system. Library quality was checked on a Bioanalyzer, concentration was measured with Qubit, and libraries were quantified with the Kapa Library Quantification kit before pooling. An Illumina HiSeq 2500 was used to sequence the libraries paired-end at 2 x 150 bp. To increase sequence diversity, roughly 24-32% phiX was spiked into each library pool. The study's processing was this. The UMI-based MiGEC pipeline processed quality-filtered reads and removed over 85% of raw TCR sequences during error correction. IMGT germline references were used for aligning VDJ genes, and each clonotype was defined as a unique CDR3 amino acid sequence together with its V-J genes. Clonal expansion, Shannon diversity, and CDR3 relatedness (CalcPairwiseDistances, ClusterSamples) were evaluated with VDJtools, and phylogenetic trees were built with CLCbio workbench. Expanded clones were defined as having at least 8 unique UMIs, based on coefficient-of-variation modelling across technical triplicates. The public reads were run again by TCRdb, first through fastp at Q25 and then through MiXCR, and only productive beta chains were kept. Rows with one shared CDR3 protein collapse into an entry with the most common genes and DNA. The authors' filters were not applied to this entry. Across this sample there are around 46,000 distinct CDR3 sequences, with 4.5% seen only once. The ten largest clones represent around 5% of the sample.

The chain links TRBV6-2 or TRBV6-3 with TRBJ2-2; 9 central bases correspond to TRBD1. Sequencing was carried out using PBMCs. The TCR sequence derives from a woman aged 55-75 years with multiple sclerosis. Here the CDR3 is given as CASSYQFGQGSGELFF. The DNA is TGTGCCAGCAGTTACCAATTTGGACAGGGGAGCGGGGAGCTGTTTTTT.